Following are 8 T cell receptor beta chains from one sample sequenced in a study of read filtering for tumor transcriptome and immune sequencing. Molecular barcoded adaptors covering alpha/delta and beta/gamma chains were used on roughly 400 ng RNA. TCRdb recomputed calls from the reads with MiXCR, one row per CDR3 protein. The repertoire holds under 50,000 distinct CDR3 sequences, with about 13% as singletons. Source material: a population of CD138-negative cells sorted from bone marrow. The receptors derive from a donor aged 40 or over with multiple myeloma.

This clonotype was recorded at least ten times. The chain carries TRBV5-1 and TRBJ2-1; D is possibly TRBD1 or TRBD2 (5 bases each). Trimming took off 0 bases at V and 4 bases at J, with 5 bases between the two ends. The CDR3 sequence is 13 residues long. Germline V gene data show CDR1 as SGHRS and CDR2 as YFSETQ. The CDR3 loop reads CASSLGGYNEQFF. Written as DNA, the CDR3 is TGCGCCAGCAGCTTGGGGGGGTACAATGAGCAGTTCTTC.

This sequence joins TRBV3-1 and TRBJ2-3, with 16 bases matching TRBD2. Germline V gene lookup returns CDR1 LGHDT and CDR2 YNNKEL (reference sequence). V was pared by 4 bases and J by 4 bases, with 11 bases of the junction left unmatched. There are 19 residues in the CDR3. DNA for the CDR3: TGTGCCAGCAGCCGGGGACTAGCGGGAGGGACTTATTCCCCAGATACGCAGTATTTT. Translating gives CASSRGLAGGTYSPDTQYF.

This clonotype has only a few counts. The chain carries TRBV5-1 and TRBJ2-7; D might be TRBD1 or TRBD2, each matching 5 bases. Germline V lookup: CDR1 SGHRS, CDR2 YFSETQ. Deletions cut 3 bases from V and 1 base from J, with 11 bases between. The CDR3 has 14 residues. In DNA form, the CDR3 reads TGCGCCAGCAGCTCTGGGACGGTTTCCTACGAGCAGTACTTC. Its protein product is CASSSGTVSYEQYF.

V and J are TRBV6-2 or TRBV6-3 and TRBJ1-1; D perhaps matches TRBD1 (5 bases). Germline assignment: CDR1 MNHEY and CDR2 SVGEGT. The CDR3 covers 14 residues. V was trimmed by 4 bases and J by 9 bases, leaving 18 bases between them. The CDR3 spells CASSSPQVAEKAFF. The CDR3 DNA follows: TGTGCCAGCAGTTCCCCACAGGTTGCGGAGAAAGCTTTCTTT.

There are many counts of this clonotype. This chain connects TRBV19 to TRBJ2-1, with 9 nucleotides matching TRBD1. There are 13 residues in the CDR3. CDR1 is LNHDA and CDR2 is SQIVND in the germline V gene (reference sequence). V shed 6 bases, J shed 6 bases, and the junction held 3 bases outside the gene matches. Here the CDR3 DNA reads TGTGCCAGTAGCTGGACAGGGGCCAATGAGCAGTTCTTC. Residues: CASSWTGANEQFF.

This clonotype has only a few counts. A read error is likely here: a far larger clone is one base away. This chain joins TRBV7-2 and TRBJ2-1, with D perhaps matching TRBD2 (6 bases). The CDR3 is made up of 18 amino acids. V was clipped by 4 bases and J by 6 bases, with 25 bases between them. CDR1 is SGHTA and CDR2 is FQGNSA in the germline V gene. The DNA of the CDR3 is TGTGCCAGCAGCTCGGCTGGGGTGCGGGAATTCCTAGGCAATGAGCAGTTCTTC. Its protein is CASSSAGVREFLGNEQFF.

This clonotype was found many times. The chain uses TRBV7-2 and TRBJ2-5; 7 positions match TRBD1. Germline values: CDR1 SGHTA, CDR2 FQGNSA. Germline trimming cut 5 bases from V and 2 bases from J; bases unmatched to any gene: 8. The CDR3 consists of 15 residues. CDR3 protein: CASSRTLGQQETQYF. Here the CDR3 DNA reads TGTGCCAGCAGCCGTACCTTGGGACAGCAAGAGACCCAGTACTTC.

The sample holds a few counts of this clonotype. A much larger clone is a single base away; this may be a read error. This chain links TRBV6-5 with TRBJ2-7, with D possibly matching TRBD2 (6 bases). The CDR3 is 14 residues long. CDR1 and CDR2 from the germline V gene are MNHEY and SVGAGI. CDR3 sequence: CAGSYSRARGEQYF. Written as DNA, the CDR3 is TGTGCCGGCAGTTACTCACGGGCCCGGGGGGAGCAGTACTTC.